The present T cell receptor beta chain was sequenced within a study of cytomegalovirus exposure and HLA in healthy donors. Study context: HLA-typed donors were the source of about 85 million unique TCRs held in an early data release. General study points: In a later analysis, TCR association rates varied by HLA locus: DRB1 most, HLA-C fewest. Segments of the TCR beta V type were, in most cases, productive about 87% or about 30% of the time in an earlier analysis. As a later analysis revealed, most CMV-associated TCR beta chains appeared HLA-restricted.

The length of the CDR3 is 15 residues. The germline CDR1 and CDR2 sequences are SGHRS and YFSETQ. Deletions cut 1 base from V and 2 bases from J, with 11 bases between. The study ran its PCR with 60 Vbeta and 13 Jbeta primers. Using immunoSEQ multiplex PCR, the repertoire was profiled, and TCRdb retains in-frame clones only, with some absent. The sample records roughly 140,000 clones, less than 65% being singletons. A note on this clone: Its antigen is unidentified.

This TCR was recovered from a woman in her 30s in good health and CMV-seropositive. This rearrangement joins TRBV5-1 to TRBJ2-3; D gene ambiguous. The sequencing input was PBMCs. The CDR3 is CASSLTPADTDTQYF. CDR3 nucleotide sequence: TGCGCCAGCAGCTTGACTCCTGCGGACACAGATACGCAGTATTTT. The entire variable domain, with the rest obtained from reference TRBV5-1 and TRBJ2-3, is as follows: KAGVTQTPRYLIKTRGQQVTLSCSPISGHRSVSWYQQTPGQGLQFLFEYFSETQRNKGNFPGRFSGRQFSNSRSEMNVSTLELGDSALYLCASSLTPADTDTQYFGPGTRLTVL.